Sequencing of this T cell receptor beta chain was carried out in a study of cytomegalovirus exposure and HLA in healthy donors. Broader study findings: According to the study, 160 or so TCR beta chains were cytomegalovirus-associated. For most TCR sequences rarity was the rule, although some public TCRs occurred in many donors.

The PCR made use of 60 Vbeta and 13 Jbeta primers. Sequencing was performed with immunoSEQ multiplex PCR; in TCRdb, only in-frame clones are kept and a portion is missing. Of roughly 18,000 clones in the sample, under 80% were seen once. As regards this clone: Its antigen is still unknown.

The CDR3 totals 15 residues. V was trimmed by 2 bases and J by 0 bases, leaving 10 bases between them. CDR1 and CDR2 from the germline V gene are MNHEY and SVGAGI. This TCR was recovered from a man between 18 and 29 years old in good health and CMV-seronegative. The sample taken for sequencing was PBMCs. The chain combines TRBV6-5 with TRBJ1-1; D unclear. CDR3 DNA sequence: TGTGCCAGCAGTTACCCGCAATGGCTGAACACTGAAGCTTTCTTT. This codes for CASSYPQWLNTEAFF.